The 25 T cell receptor beta chains below come from one sample, sequenced in a study of cytomegalovirus exposure and HLA in healthy donors. With 60 Vbeta and 13 Jbeta primers, the PCR was carried out. Assay used: immunoSEQ multiplex PCR; TCRdb lists only in-frame clones, some missing. The profile shows 200,000 to 250,000 clones, 70% to 90% of them singletons. The sequenced sample consisted of PBMCs. Receptors originate from a human donor in good health.

The rearrangement uses TRBV11-2 and TRBJ2-7, with a possible D match to TRBD2 (5 bases). Germline CDR1 reads SGHAT; CDR2 reads FQNNGV. With 5 bases removed from V and 0 bases from J, the gap between germline ends came to 11 bases. CDR3 length: 14 residues. The CDR3 protein is CASSIRTGSYEQYF. Here the CDR3 DNA reads TGTGCCAGCAGCATACGGACTGGCTCCTACGAGCAGTACTTC.

This sequence joins TRBV7-9 and TRBJ1-4; 8 bases fit TRBD1. Germline values: CDR1 SEHNR, CDR2 FQNEAQ (reference sequence). The V gene end was trimmed by 10 bases and the J gene end by 4 bases; junction bases not matched to a gene: 5. CDR3 length: 13 residues. This CDR3 is CATMTGVNEKLFF. In DNA, the CDR3 is TGTGCCACCATGACAGGGGTTAATGAAAAACTGTTTTTT.

This sequence joins TRBV5-8 and TRBJ2-3; TRBD1 matches 9 bases. CDR3 length equals 15 residues. J gave up 5 bases and V 3 bases, and 7 bases lay outside the gene matches. In germline, CDR1 is SGHTS, CDR2 YDEGEE. CDR3 sequence (DNA): TGTGCCAGCAGCTCGGGACAGGGCGGGAAAGATACGCAGTATTTT. Its translation is CASSSGQGGKDTQYF.

V is TRBV4-1 and J is TRBJ1-5; no reliable D call. V lost 2 bases, J lost 4 bases, and 9 bases lay in between. Per germline, CDR1 MGHRA and CDR2 YSYEKL. This CDR3 comprises 14 residues. In DNA form, the CDR3 reads TGCGCCAGCAGCCAACCGGGTTTAAATCAGCCCCAGCATTTT. This codes for CASSQPGLNQPQHF.

This chain joins TRBV5-1 and TRBJ2-7; weak D call: TRBD2 (5 bases). V was pared by 0 bases and J by 0 bases, with 10 bases between. In germline, CDR1 is SGHRS, CDR2 YFSETQ. This CDR3 spans 15 amino acids. The CDR3 spells CASSLVTGSSYEQYF. CDR3 DNA: TGCGCCAGCAGCTTGGTCACGGGATCCTCCTACGAGCAGTACTTC.

The V and J genes are TRBV27 and TRBJ2-5; D uncertain. Germline V gene data show CDR1 as MNHEY and CDR2 as SMNVEV (reference sequence). V shed 2 bases and J shed 2 bases, with 15 bases lying between them. This CDR3 region has 16 residues. This CDR3 is CASSLDLQAAQETQYF. CDR3 in DNA: TGTGCCAGCAGTTTAGATCTGCAGGCAGCACAAGAGACCCAGTACTTC.

Points on this clone: The junction differs from germline at one of its ends, possibly a read error. The chain couples TRBV7-9 to TRBJ2-5; TRBD1 agrees at 8 bases. The germline CDR1 and CDR2 sequences are SEHNR and FQNEAQ (reference sequence). The CDR3 totals 15 residues. CDR3 nucleotides: TGTGCCAGCAGCTTGGGGGGACAGGTACAAGAGACCCGGTACTTC. Protein: CASSLGGQVQETRYF.

The CDR3 spells CASRGPRGPSSGANVLTF. Here the CDR3 DNA reads TGCGCCAGCAGAGGCCCAAGGGGTCCTAGCTCTGGGGCCAACGTCCTGACTTTC. The chain employs TRBV4-3 and TRBJ2-6; D is possibly TRBD1 (5 bases). The V gene lost 6 bases and the J gene lost 0 bases, with 18 bases spanning the gap. Germline CDR1 LGHNA, CDR2 YSLEER. The CDR3 is made up of 18 amino acids.

The J gene is TRBJ2-7, the V gene TRBV19; TRBD1 aligns across 7 bases. V gave up 4 bases and J gave up 3 bases; unmatched junction bases: 9. CDR1 and CDR2 (germline): LNHDA, SQIVND (reference sequence). The CDR3 is 15 amino acids. The CDR3: CASSKRVAGGYEQYF. For the CDR3, the DNA is TGTGCCAGTAGTAAGAGGGTTGCAGGGGGCTACGAGCAGTACTTC.

This clone has only one observation. The chain joins TRBV29-1 to TRBJ1-1; 7 bases are shared with TRBD1. Germline-derived CDR1 and CDR2 are SQVTM and ANQGSEA. Germline trimming cut 5 bases from V and 0 bases from J; bases unmatched to any gene: 3. The CDR3 is 13 amino acids. CDR3 in amino acids: CSVSTGVNTEAFF. CDR3 in DNA: TGCAGCGTTAGTACAGGGGTGAACACTGAAGCTTTCTTT.

This clone appeared once. The genes are TRBV2 and TRBJ2-7, with 12 positions matching TRBD1. V lost 3 bases and J lost 5; bases outside the gene matches: 5. This CDR3 is built from 15 residues. The germline CDR1 and CDR2 sequences are SNHLY and FYNNEI. The CDR3 DNA is TGTGCCAGCAGTGAGGGACAGGGGGCAGCGGACGAGCAGTACTTC. Protein sequence: CASSEGQGAADEQYF.

A single count supports this clone. The same CDR3 arises from other DNA sequences in this sample as well. V is TRBV5-1 and J is TRBJ2-1, with 9 bases fitting TRBD2. This CDR3 contains 17 residues. With V trimmed by 2 bases and J by 2 bases, 8 bases remained unmatched. Germline CDR1 is SGHRS and CDR2 is YFSETQ. The CDR3 reads CASSLLAGGPPYNEQFF. The CDR3 nucleotides read TGCGCCAGCAGCTTACTGGCGGGAGGGCCCCCCTACAATGAGCAGTTCTTC.

This clone was counted a few times. The chain employs TRBV4-1 and TRBJ1-1; D remains ambiguous. The CDR3 loop spans 15 amino acids. Germline values: CDR1 MGHRA, CDR2 YSYEKL. V dropped 4 bases and J dropped 0 bases, with 12 bases sitting between them. The CDR3 coding sequence is TGCGCCAGCAGCCTCGCTGGCCAGTTGAACACTGAAGCTTTCTTT. This sequence encodes CASSLAGQLNTEAFF.

The gene calls are TRBV9 and TRBJ2-5, with 10 bases that match TRBD1. CDR3 length equals 18 residues. Losses at the gene ends were 4 bases for V and 1 base for J; bases not matched to a gene: 13. Germline V CDR1 and CDR2: SGDLS, YYNGEE. In DNA, the CDR3 is TGTGCCAGCAGCCCGCGGGACAGGGGTTTTGCGGGCCAAGAGACCCAGTACTTC. This encodes CASSPRDRGFAGQETQYF.

This chain links TRBV6-5 with TRBJ2-1; 9 bases line up with TRBD1. The junction had 8 bases not matched to a gene; V was cut back by 5 bases and J by 9 bases. Germline V CDR1 and CDR2: MNHEY, SVGAGI. CDR3 length equals 14 residues. CDR3 nucleotides: TGTGCCAGCAGTCTACAGGGGGCGCAGGGTGAGCAGTTCTTC. Its protein is CASSLQGAQGEQFF.

V usage is TRBV6-5 and J usage is TRBJ2-3, with D perhaps matching TRBD2 (6 bases). Trimming cost V 2 bases and J 5 bases, with 11 bases left between them. CDR1 is MNHEY, CDR2 SVGAGI, per germline. CDR3 length equals 14 residues. The CDR3 DNA reads as TGTGCCAGCAGTTACCGTGGGGGGATAGATACGCAGTATTTT. It specifies CASSYRGGIDTQYF.

This chain joins TRBV5-1 and TRBJ2-5, with a weak D call TRBD1 (6 bases). With 7 bases removed from V and 1 base from J, the gap between germline ends came to 14 bases. In germline, CDR1 is SGHRS, CDR2 YFSETQ. This CDR3 has 14 amino acids. This CDR3 reads CASGALDSQETQYF. The CDR3 region has the DNA TGCGCCAGCGGCGCACTGGACAGCCAAGAGACCCAGTACTTC.

This sequence joins TRBV7-9 and TRBJ1-4; TRBD1 agrees at 9 bases. The trim removed 4 bases at V and 8 bases at J, leaving 5 bases unmatched. CDR3 length: 14 residues. Germline-derived CDR1 and CDR2 are SEHNR and FQNEAQ (reference sequence). The CDR3 here is CASSSGTGYEKLFF. The CDR3 nucleotides read TGTGCCAGCAGCTCCGGGACAGGGTACGAAAAACTGTTTTTT.

This clone occurred a few times. The CDR3 DNA sequence: TGTGCCAGCAGCTCCGACAGGGACGAGCAGTACTTC. Protein product: CASSSDRDEQYF. The chain uses TRBV11-2 and TRBJ2-7, with 7 bases identical to TRBD1. Germline-derived CDR1 and CDR2 are SGHAT and FQNNGV. V lost 4 bases, J lost 5 bases, and 2 bases stayed unmatched. This CDR3 contains 12 residues. Looking up the rest from reference TRBV11-2 and TRBJ2-7 gives the full variable domain: EAGVAQSPRYKIIEKRQSVAFWCNPISGHATLYWYQQILGQGPKLLIQFQNNGVVDDSQLPKDRFSAERLKGVDSTLKIQPAKLEDSAVYLCASSSDRDEQYFGPGTRLTVT.

The chain employs TRBV7-2 and TRBJ2-1; D perhaps matches TRBD2 (6 bases). Trimming cost V 6 bases and J 4 bases, with 19 bases left between them. CDR1 SGHTA and CDR2 FQGNSA come from the germline V gene. The CDR3 has 16 amino acids. CDR3 coding DNA: TGTGCCAGCAGTCCTAGGCGGGGAGGCAGGTACAATGAGCAGTTCTTC. Its protein product is CASSPRRGGRYNEQFF.

The V call is TRBV28, the J call TRBJ2-3; 9 bases match TRBD1. CDR1 is MDHEN, CDR2 SYDVKM, per germline. The CDR3 has 15 amino acids. V lost 3 bases to trimming and J lost 6 bases; unmatched junction nucleotides: 7. The CDR3 here is CASSFWGQGFDTQYF. CDR3 bases: TGTGCCAGCAGTTTTTGGGGACAGGGTTTTGATACGCAGTATTTT.

V is TRBV10-3 and J is TRBJ1-1, with D perhaps matching TRBD1 (6 bases). V was shortened by 8 bases and J by 1 base, with 17 bases between the two germline ends. Germline CDR1 ENHRY, CDR2 SYGVKD. The CDR3 is 15 residues long. The CDR3: CAILEGGAGNTEAFF. CDR3 DNA sequence: TGTGCCATCCTAGAGGGGGGGGCCGGGAACACTGAAGCTTTCTTT.

The chain is built from TRBV5-1 and TRBJ1-1, with 7 bases fitting TRBD1. The CDR3 contains 16 residues. Germline CDR1 SGHRS, CDR2 YFSETQ. V lost 0 bases to trimming and J lost 1 base; unmatched junction nucleotides: 6. The CDR3 DNA is TGCGCCAGCAGCTTGGGGATACAGGGGAAGAACACTGAAGCTTTCTTT. This codes for CASSLGIQGKNTEAFF.

The chain carries TRBV19 and TRBJ1-1; 8 bases map to TRBD1. The CDR3 has 14 amino acids. In germline, CDR1 is LNHDA, CDR2 SQIVND (reference sequence). Here the CDR3 reads CVTGQGKRNTEAFF. CDR3 nucleotide sequence: TGTGTCACCGGACAGGGAAAACGGAACACTGAAGCTTTCTTT. Full variable domain (missing parts from reference TRBV19 and TRBJ1-1): DGGITQSPKYLFRKEGQNVTLSCEQNLNHDAMYWYRQDPGQGLRLIYYSQIVNDFQKGDIAEGYSVSREKKESFPLTVTSAQKNPTAFYLCVTGQGKRNTEAFFGQGTRLTVV.

The chain recombines TRBV10-3 with TRBJ2-1; no clear D gene. Between the trimmed V and J ends, which lost 10 bases and 4 bases, there was a span of 17 bases. The CDR3 contains 14 residues. The germline V gene has CDR1 ENHRY and CDR2 SYGVKD. CDR3: CATQGGSRYNEQFF. The CDR3 region has the DNA TGTGCCACACAAGGTGGTAGCCGGTACAATGAGCAGTTCTTC.